These 20 T cell receptor beta chains were all obtained from the same sample, sequenced in a study of shared clonotypes between healthy human individuals. Using immunoSEQ multiplex PCR, the repertoire was profiled, and TCRdb retains in-frame clones only, with some absent. The table has under 2,000,000 clones, about 94% seen once. CD45RO-negative cells were positively selected for CCR7, leaving out terminally differentiated effector memory CD45RA+ cells. The sequenced sample consisted of naive CD8+ T cells sorted from blood. The receptors originated from a young man in good health.

V usage is TRBV9 and J usage is TRBJ1-1; D not resolved. V lost 4 bases to trimming and J lost 2 bases, with 9 bases between them. Per the germline V gene, CDR1 is SGDLS and CDR2 is YYNGEE. CDR3 size: 13 residues. As DNA, the CDR3 is TGTGCCAGCAGCCAGAGAACCAACACTGAAGCTTTCTTT. Encoded protein: CASSQRTNTEAFF.

The V and J genes are TRBV2 and TRBJ2-1, with 11 positions matching TRBD2. Germline V CDR1 and CDR2: SNHLY, FYNNEI. V lost 6 bases to trimming and J lost 5 bases; unmatched junction nucleotides: 6. CDR3 size: 15 residues. DNA of the CDR3: TGTGCCAGCAGGGAAACTAGCGGGGGCCACAATGAGCAGTTCTTC. The encoded protein is CASRETSGGHNEQFF.

Worth noting for this clone: The junction and the germline gene differ at one end; a read error may be behind it. Here the CDR3 reads CASSQDTRTSGSEQLF. The CDR3 DNA reads as TGCGCCAGCAGCCAAGATACCCGGACTAGCGGGAGTGAGCAGCTCTTC. V is TRBV4-3 and J is TRBJ2-1; 13 bases fit TRBD2. The length of the CDR3 is 16 residues. Germline V gives CDR1 LGHNA, CDR2 YSLEER.

This chain joins TRBV7-9 and TRBJ2-2, with D unclear. The germline V gene encodes CDR1 SEHNR and CDR2 FQNEAQ (reference sequence). The CDR3 has 15 residues. V dropped 2 bases and J dropped 1 base, with 8 bases sitting between them. Here the CDR3 reads CASSLSYGNTGELFF. CDR3 DNA sequence: TGTGCCAGCAGCTTATCGTACGGGAACACCGGGGAGCTGTTTTTT.

The chain couples TRBV6-5 to TRBJ1-2; 7 bases match TRBD1. Trimming removed 5 bases from V and 4 bases from J; junction bases left unmatched: 7. The CDR3 runs to 14 residues. CDR1 is MNHEY and CDR2 is SVGAGI in the germline V gene. The CDR3 DNA reads as TGTGCCAGCAGTCCGACAGGGCTCACCTATGGCTACACCTTC. Translated: CASSPTGLTYGYTF.

CDR3 in amino acids: CASSHHRGYEQYF. CDR3 DNA sequence: TGCGCCAGCAGCCATCACAGGGGGTACGAGCAGTACTTC. J is TRBJ2-7 and V is TRBV4-3, with 8 bases lining up with TRBD1. Per germline, CDR1 LGHNA and CDR2 YSLEER. The ends lost 3 bases at V and 4 bases at J; junction bases unmatched: 2. The CDR3 is 13 amino acids.

This chain connects TRBV11-2 to TRBJ2-7; 7 bases agree with TRBD1. CDR3 length: 15 amino acids. Germline trimming cut 1 base from V and 6 bases from J; bases unmatched to any gene: 9. Germline values: CDR1 SGHAT, CDR2 FQNNGV. DNA for the CDR3: TGTGCCAGCAGCTTAGTCGGCGACAGGGCGGGCGAGCAGTACTTC. As protein: CASSLVGDRAGEQYF.

This rearrangement joins TRBV2 to TRBJ2-1; D is possibly TRBD2 (5 bases). Germline V CDR1 and CDR2: SNHLY, FYNNEI. V lost 3 bases to trimming and J lost 5 bases, with 20 bases between them. The CDR3 extends over 17 amino acids. For the CDR3, the DNA is TGTGCCAGCAGTGATTTGTGGCTAGCAGATCATAACAATGAGCAGTTCTTC. Translated, it gives CASSDLWLADHNNEQFF.

V and J are TRBV13 and TRBJ2-7; D call uncertain. The CDR3 spans 14 residues. Germline loops: CDR1 PRHDT, CDR2 FYEKMQ (reference sequence). V was clipped by 3 bases and J by 5 bases, with 14 bases between them. CDR3 residues: CASSFPSGRDEQYF. The DNA for the CDR3 is TGTGCCAGCAGCTTCCCCTCCGGTAGGGACGAGCAGTACTTC.

The chain combines TRBV18 with TRBJ2-2, with a possible D match to TRBD2 (6 bases). V was cut by 6 bases and J by 0 bases, with 14 bases left in between. This CDR3 has 16 amino acids. The germline V gene has CDR1 KGHSH and CDR2 LQKENI. The CDR3 spells CASSLSGLANTGELFF. CDR3 nucleotides: TGTGCCAGCTCCCTTAGCGGTCTCGCGAACACCGGGGAGCTGTTTTTT.

The V and J genes are TRBV11-2 and TRBJ2-7, with D possibly called TRBD1 or TRBD2 (5 bases each). The CDR3 covers 15 residues. Germline V gene lookup returns CDR1 SGHAT and CDR2 FQNNGV. V gave up 1 base and J gave up 3 bases, with 13 bases separating them. CDR3 nucleotides: TGTGCCAGCAGCTTAGTCCCTTCAGGGAGCTACGAGCAGTACTTC. It specifies CASSLVPSGSYEQYF.

The CDR3 coding sequence is TGTGCCAGCAGTGAAGGACAGGAGGGTTTTAGGCCCCAGCATTTT. Translated: CASSEGQEGFRPQHF. This chain uses TRBV6-1 with TRBJ1-5; possible D gene TRBD1, 6 bases. The CDR3 runs to 15 residues. Between the trimmed V and J ends, which lost 1 base and 9 bases, there was a span of 16 bases. Germline V gives CDR1 MNHNS, CDR2 SASEGT.

The chain links TRBV28 to TRBJ1-2; 8 nucleotides match TRBD1. CDR3 length: 13 residues. The V gene end was trimmed by 6 bases and the J gene end by 2 bases; junction bases not matched to a gene: 2. Germline values: CDR1 MDHEN, CDR2 SYDVKM. The CDR3 DNA is TGTGCCAGCAGATACAGGGGGAACTATGGCTACACCTTC. It encodes CASRYRGNYGYTF.

The chain uses TRBV4-3 and TRBJ2-7; no clear D. Trimming took off 0 bases at V and 3 bases at J, with 15 bases between the two ends. Per germline, CDR1 LGHNA and CDR2 YSLEER. This CDR3 has 16 amino acids. CDR3 protein: CASSQDFWTNFYEQYF. CDR3 in DNA: TGCGCCAGCAGCCAAGATTTCTGGACCAACTTCTACGAGCAGTACTTC.

The chain joins TRBV10-3 to TRBJ2-1; 12 positions match TRBD2. The germline V gene encodes CDR1 ENHRY and CDR2 SYGVKD. The CDR3 totals 18 residues. The V and J ends lost 2 bases and 7 bases, in that order; junction bases with no gene match: 12. The CDR3, as DNA: TGTGCCATCAGTGAGCCTGGACTAGCGGGATATTTATCGAATGAGCAGTTCTTC. Its translation is CAISEPGLAGYLSNEQFF.

V and J are TRBV9 and TRBJ2-3; D perhaps matches TRBD2 (6 bases). The germline V gene has CDR1 SGDLS and CDR2 YYNGEE. The CDR3 has 16 amino acids. V shed 2 bases and J shed 4 bases, with 17 bases lying between them. CDR3 loop: CASSVTGDPYSDTQYF. The DNA for the CDR3 is TGTGCCAGCAGCGTTACGGGAGACCCGTATTCAGATACGCAGTATTTT.

This clone has a handful of counts. The rearrangement links TRBV9 to TRBJ1-1; the D gene is possibly TRBD1 (5 bases). V was pared by 0 bases and J by 8 bases, with 11 bases between. Germline values: CDR1 SGDLS, CDR2 YYNGEE. This CDR3 contains 13 residues. The CDR3 sequence: CASSVEPGREAFF. CDR3 DNA: TGTGCCAGCAGCGTAGAGCCAGGGAGGGAAGCTTTCTTT.

The V gene is TRBV29-1, the J gene TRBJ2-7; D not certain. Germline-derived CDR1 and CDR2 are SQVTM and ANQGSEA. The CDR3 is 12 residues long. V gave up 7 bases and J gave up 2 bases, with 12 bases separating them. DNA for the CDR3: TGCAGCGCCCGGGCCAGCCCCTACGAGCAGTACTTC. This gives the protein CSARASPYEQYF.

CDR3 protein: CASSQEAVSYGYTF. The CDR3 DNA reads TGCGCCAGCAGCCAAGAGGCGGTATCCTATGGCTACACCTTC. The chain couples TRBV4-1 to TRBJ1-2, with D uncertain. The CDR3 extends over 14 amino acids. CDR1 and CDR2 from the germline V gene are MGHRA and YSYEKL. Trimming took 0 bases from V and 4 from J, leaving 9 bases between them.

The rearrangement joins TRBV4-2 to TRBJ1-2; D not certain. Trimming removed 4 bases at V and 6 bases at J, with 15 bases between. CDR1 and CDR2 (germline): LGHNA, YNFKEQ. The CDR3 length is 14 residues. In DNA, the CDR3 is TGTGCCAGCAGCCTGAGGCAGACACCAGATGGCTACACCTTC. Translating gives CASSLRQTPDGYTF.